The 23 T cell receptor beta chains below all came from one sample that was sequenced in a study of blood T cell dynamics during melanoma immunotherapy. Time point described: week 3, after first cycle of checkpoint inhibitor. Method: immunoSEQ multiplex PCR; TCRdb's copy keeps in-frame clones and lacks some. The table lists 7,000 to 10,000 clones, 88% of them singletons. The sample in question was blood, obtained from a patient treated with checkpoint blockade. The source of these receptors is a human donor with melanoma.

V gene TRBV5-8 combines with J gene TRBJ2-3, with 8 positions matching TRBD1. The CDR3 has 14 amino acids. V dropped 4 bases and J dropped 3; count of bases not matched to a gene: 4. Germline assignment: CDR1 SGHTS and CDR2 YDEGEE. The chain's CDR3 is CASSHGQGTDTQYF. The CDR3 nucleotides read TGTGCCAGCAGCCATGGACAGGGAACAGATACGCAGTATTTT.

The chain is built from TRBV27 and TRBJ1-1; D possibly corresponds to TRBD1 (5 bases). CDR3 size: 13 residues. Trimming left V 5 bases short and J 5 bases short, with 12 bases between. CDR1 is MNHEY, CDR2 SMNVEV, per germline (reference sequence). CDR3 nucleotide sequence: TGTGCCAGCAGTCTATTCAGGGCTACTGAAGCTTTCTTT. It encodes CASSLFRATEAFF.

CDR3 DNA: TGTGCCAGCAGTTTTGGGGGGGCGGGTGAAAAACTGTTTTTT. Its protein product is CASSFGGAGEKLFF. The chain has TRBV28 and TRBJ1-4; D might be TRBD1 (6 bases). V lost 3 bases to trimming and J lost 7 bases, with 12 bases between them. The CDR3 totals 14 residues. CDR1 and CDR2 (germline): MDHEN, SYDVKM.

The chain has TRBV10-3 and TRBJ1-2; D not certain. Germline V lookup: CDR1 ENHRY, CDR2 SYGVKD. The CDR3 sequence is 11 residues long. V lost 2 bases, J lost 8 bases, and 6 bases lay in between. In nucleotides, the CDR3 is TGTGCCATCAGTGAGGGACTGGGCTACACCTTC. Amino acids: CAISEGLGYTF.

In its sample, this clone was seen a few times. The chain couples TRBV19 to TRBJ1-5; D ambiguous. Germline V gene data show CDR1 as LNHDA and CDR2 as SQIVND (reference sequence). V lost 6 bases and J 3 bases, leaving 9 bases between the germline ends. The CDR3 consists of 13 residues. DNA of the CDR3: TGTGCCAGTAGCTGGACGGACAATCAGCCCCAGCATTTT. As protein: CASSWTDNQPQHF.

The J gene is TRBJ2-3, the V gene TRBV4-3; D unclear. The CDR3 sequence is 12 residues long. V was cut by 9 bases and J by 5 bases, with 12 bases left in between. Germline V CDR1 and CDR2: LGHNA, YSLEER. CDR3 in amino acids: CASGDVGDTQYF. CDR3 in DNA: TGCGCCAGTGGGGATGTAGGAGATACGCAGTATTTT.

CDR3 DNA: TGTGCCAGCAGTGAACCCGCCTCTGCAACTAATGAAAAACTGTTTTTT. Translation gives CASSEPASATNEKLFF. The chain employs TRBV6-1 and TRBJ1-4; no definite D call. This CDR3 is 16 amino acids long. Trimming removed 2 bases at V and 0 bases at J, with 10 bases between. CDR1 MNHNS and CDR2 SASEGT come from the germline V gene.

J is TRBJ1-2 and V is TRBV7-2, with a weak D call TRBD1 (6 bases). From germline, CDR1 is SGHTA and CDR2 FQGNSA. V lost 5 bases and J lost 4, with 17 bases in between. The CDR3 consists of 15 residues. The CDR3 nucleotides are TGTGCCAGCAGCCCCTACCAACAGGGAAGCTATGGCTACACCTTC. Translating it yields CASSPYQQGSYGYTF.

V is TRBV28 and J is TRBJ1-5, with TRBD1 as a possible D gene (5 bases). There are 15 residues in the CDR3. V lost 4 bases, J lost 4 bases, and 14 bases lay in between. Germline-derived CDR1 and CDR2 are MDHEN and SYDVKM. CDR3 loop: CASSSQATGNQPQHF. The DNA for the CDR3 is TGTGCCAGCAGTTCTCAGGCTACAGGTAATCAGCCCCAGCATTTT.

The chain has TRBV7-9 and TRBJ1-2, with a possible D match to TRBD1 (5 bases). Germline CDR1 SEHNR, CDR2 FQNEAQ (reference sequence). V was shortened by 3 bases and J by 7 bases, with 9 bases between the two germline ends. The CDR3 totals 12 residues. CDR3 sequence: CASSFGDVGYTF. The DNA of the CDR3 is TGTGCCAGCAGCTTCGGGGACGTTGGCTACACCTTC.

This clone was detected only a few times. The chain recombines TRBV27 with TRBJ2-7; 11 nucleotides line up with TRBD1. The CDR3 length is 16 residues. J gave up 3 bases and V 8 bases, and 12 bases lay outside the gene matches. CDR1 is MNHEY and CDR2 is SMNVEV in the germline V gene (reference sequence). DNA of the CDR3: TGTGCCAGCTCCGGGCGGACGGGGACAGGGGGCTACGAGCAGTACTTC. This gives the protein CASSGRTGTGGYEQYF.

The chain employs TRBV5-1 and TRBJ1-1; D not resolved. Germline assignment: CDR1 SGHRS and CDR2 YFSETQ. The CDR3 totals 13 residues. V lost 1 base and J lost 4, with 8 bases in between. CDR3 sequence: CASSLLGFTEAFF. The CDR3 coding sequence is TGCGCCAGCAGCTTGTTGGGTTTCACTGAAGCTTTCTTT.

This chain joins TRBV4-3 and TRBJ2-7, with 16 bases aligning to TRBD2. The CDR3 is made up of 18 amino acids. The germline V gene has CDR1 LGHNA and CDR2 YSLEER. The junction had 10 bases not matched to a gene; V was cut back by 3 bases and J by 5 bases. CDR3 sequence (DNA): TGCGCCAGCAGCCAGGGGACTAGCGGGGGGGCCGGGAAAAACGAGCAGTACTTC. This sequence encodes CASSQGTSGGAGKNEQYF.

The sample holds one count of this clone. J is TRBJ1-2 and V is TRBV5-5; 8 bases line up with TRBD1. The CDR3 has 16 residues. V lost 1 base, J lost 2 bases, and 7 bases stayed unmatched. Germline-derived CDR1 and CDR2 are SGHKS and YYEKEE (reference sequence). The CDR3 bases are TGTGCCAGCAGCTTGCGGGGCAGGGGGCTGAACTATGGCTACACCTTC. Protein product: CASSLRGRGLNYGYTF.

The chain employs TRBV7-9 and TRBJ1-2; unclear D gene. CDR1 and CDR2 (germline): SEHNR, FQNEAQ (reference sequence). Trimming removed 0 bases from V and 4 bases from J, with 9 bases in between. The CDR3 spans 14 residues. CDR3 sequence (DNA): TGTGCCAGCAGCTTAGCCATTGAGACCTATGGCTACACCTTC. It yields the protein CASSLAIETYGYTF.

The rearrangement uses TRBV7-9 and TRBJ1-1; TRBD1 agrees at 8 bases. The CDR3 spans 15 residues. The germline V gene has CDR1 SEHNR and CDR2 FQNEAQ (reference sequence). The V segment lost 5 bases and the J segment 1 base; nucleotides outside the gene matches: 6. CDR3 protein: CASSPADRGNTEAFF. CDR3 DNA: TGTGCCAGCAGCCCCGCTGACAGGGGGAACACTGAAGCTTTCTTT.

This chain joins TRBV19 and TRBJ2-3; the match to TRBD2 covers 14 bases. The V segment lost 10 bases and the J segment 1 base; nucleotides outside the gene matches: 10. The CDR3 is made up of 17 amino acids. CDR1 LNHDA and CDR2 SQIVND come from the germline V gene (reference sequence). CDR3 DNA: TGTGCCAAAGGGGAGACTAGCGGGAGGGAGGGCACAGATACGCAGTATTTT. Translation gives CAKGETSGREGTDTQYF.

The chain couples TRBV5-1 to TRBJ1-1; 9 bases line up with TRBD1. Per the germline V gene, CDR1 is SGHRS and CDR2 is YFSETQ. The CDR3 has 16 residues. The junction had 6 bases not matched to a gene; V was cut back by 3 bases and J by 0 bases. For the CDR3, the DNA is TGCGCCAGCAGCTCCCGCGGGGACAGGGTGAACACTGAAGCTTTCTTT. This encodes CASSSRGDRVNTEAFF.

This chain links TRBV29-1 with TRBJ2-7; 11 nucleotides match TRBD2. V dropped 6 bases and J dropped 0; count of bases not matched to a gene: 10. Germline assignment: CDR1 SQVTM and CDR2 ANQGSEA. The CDR3 consists of 16 residues. The CDR3 nucleotides are TGCAGCGTGCAATCAGGACTAGCGGGCAGCTCCTACGAGCAGTACTTC. Amino acids: CSVQSGLAGSSYEQYF.

The V call is TRBV18, the J call TRBJ1-6; no clear D. The CDR3 totals 13 residues. The germline V gene has CDR1 KGHSH and CDR2 LQKENI. The ends were cut back, 4 bases at V and 8 bases at J, with 9 bases in the middle. CDR3 bases: TGTGCCAGCTCACAGGGTACGGATTCACCCCTCCACTTT. This gives the protein CASSQGTDSPLHF. Together with reference TRBV18 and TRBJ1-6, the CDR3 gives the full variable domain: NAGVMQNPRHLVRRRGQEARLRCSPMKGHSHVYWYRQLPEEGLKFMVYLQKENIIDESGMPKERFSAEFPKEGPSILRIQQVVRGDSAAYFCASSQGTDSPLHFGNGTRLTVT.

This clone appeared a single time. The chain joins TRBV5-1 to TRBJ2-7; TRBD2 matches 9 bases. The V segment lost 0 bases and the J segment 2 bases; nucleotides outside the gene matches: 6. CDR3 length equals 16 residues. Germline CDR1 is SGHRS and CDR2 is YFSETQ. CDR3 sequence: CASSLAGLAGTYEQYF. The CDR3 bases are TGCGCCAGCAGCTTGGCAGGGCTAGCGGGAACCTACGAGCAGTACTTC.

The J gene is TRBJ1-1, the V gene TRBV6-4; the D is unclear. The CDR3 contains 15 residues. Deletions cut 0 bases from V and 5 bases from J, with 13 bases between. Looked up from germline, CDR1 is MRHNA and CDR2 is SNTAGT. The CDR3 region is CASSDSRRPSTEAFF. CDR3 coding DNA: TGTGCCAGCAGTGACTCTCGCAGGCCGAGTACTGAAGCTTTCTTT.

The V and J genes are TRBV6-5 and TRBJ2-7; D perhaps matches TRBD1 (7 bases). V shed 6 bases and J shed 5 bases, with 17 bases lying between them. The CDR3 is made up of 14 amino acids. The germline V gene has CDR1 MNHEY and CDR2 SVGAGI. The CDR3 nucleotides read TGTGCCAGCAGGGCGGGACAGCGGAACCACGAGCAGTACTTC. This gives the protein CASRAGQRNHEQYF.